These 32 T cell receptor beta chains share one sample of origin, sequenced in a study of T-cell memory formation after mild COVID-19. TCRdb processed the 5' RACE reads anew with MiXCR; each CDR3 protein has one entry. The sample yields around 140,000 distinct CDR3 sequences, over 15% seen once. Source material: PBMCs or a T cell subset sorted from them (not recorded which). The receptors come from an adult woman who had mild COVID-19 (a few samples of this study predate the infection). Cell type and time point are not known.

This clonotype has a handful of counts. V usage is TRBV5-1 and J usage is TRBJ2-7; D is unclear. Trimming stripped 1 base from V and 2 bases from J, with 10 bases between. Germline loops: CDR1 SGHRS, CDR2 YFSETQ. This CDR3 is built from 14 residues. This CDR3 reads CASSLTPITYEQYF. CDR3 coding DNA: TGCGCCAGCAGCTTGACGCCTATTACCTACGAGCAGTACTTC. The full variable domain, rest sourced from reference TRBV5-1 and TRBJ2-7, is KAGVTQTPRYLIKTRGQQVTLSCSPISGHRSVSWYQQTPGQGLQFLFEYFSETQRNKGNFPGRFSGRQFSNSRSEMNVSTLELGDSALYLCASSLTPITYEQYFGPGTRLTVT.

This clonotype came up a few times. The rearrangement links TRBV12-3 or TRBV12-4 to TRBJ1-1, with D unresolved. This CDR3 comprises 12 residues. V dropped 8 bases and J dropped 11 bases, with 18 bases sitting between them. CDR3 loop: CASLLTAAGAFF. CDR3 nucleotide sequence: TGTGCCAGCCTCCTAACGGCCGCGGGGGCTTTCTTT.

By share, this clonotype ranks as medium-sized. The chain joins TRBV3-1 to TRBJ2-7; weak D call: TRBD2 (6 bases). This CDR3 contains 15 residues. V gave up 1 base and J gave up 0 bases, with 10 bases separating them. Germline values: CDR1 LGHDT, CDR2 YNNKEL (reference sequence). CDR3 in amino acids: CASSQAAGSSYEQYF. CDR3 DNA sequence: TGTGCCAGCAGCCAAGCGGCGGGGAGCTCCTACGAGCAGTACTTC.

The chain recombines TRBV12-3 or TRBV12-4 with TRBJ1-1, with unresolved D. CDR3 length: 14 residues. Trimming took 7 bases from V and 0 from J, leaving 12 bases between them. Written as DNA, the CDR3 is TGTGCCAGCACTGGCCCGGCCTTGAACACTGAAGCTTTCTTT. Residues: CASTGPALNTEAFF.

The rearrangement joins TRBV7-3 to TRBJ2-2; D unclear. V lost 5 bases, J lost 5 bases, and 15 bases lay in between. The CDR3 is made up of 15 amino acids. Germline V gene sequence: CDR1 SGHTA, CDR2 FQGTGA. CDR3 sequence (DNA): TGTGCCAGCAGCCTTTCGCGAAATCCTACCGGGGAGCTGTTTTTT. Translating it yields CASSLSRNPTGELFF.

This clonotype was detected many times. The V gene is TRBV27, the J gene TRBJ2-7; D may be TRBD2 (7 bases). V lost 3 bases to trimming and J lost 6 bases, with 18 bases between them. This CDR3 contains 15 residues. The germline CDR1 and CDR2 sequences are MNHEY and SMNVEV (reference sequence). The CDR3, as DNA: TGTGCCAGCAGTTTTGGGAGGGGGGCGCCAGGCGAGCAGTACTTC. Its translation: CASSFGRGAPGEQYF.

At least ten counts were recorded for this clonotype. The chain recombines TRBV7-2 with TRBJ1-6; TRBD1 aligns across 7 bases. The CDR3 loop spans 15 amino acids. Germline values: CDR1 SGHTA, CDR2 FQGNSA. With 3 bases clipped from V and 7 bases from J, the junction kept 6 bases outside the gene matches. CDR3 loop: CASSLGQTQNSPLHF. CDR3 sequence (DNA): TGTGCCAGCAGCTTGGGACAGACCCAAAATTCACCCCTCCACTTT.

Only a few counts were recorded for this clonotype. The CDR3 bases are TGTGCCATCAGGGCCCCCGGGACAGGGGATGGCTACACCTTC. Translation: CAIRAPGTGDGYTF. The rearrangement links TRBV10-3 to TRBJ1-2; 10 nucleotides agree with TRBD1. This CDR3 has 14 residues. Trimming cost V 6 bases and J 6 bases; bases outside gene matches: 7. Germline-derived CDR1 and CDR2 are ENHRY and SYGVKD.

The V and J genes are TRBV2 and TRBJ1-1; D perhaps matches TRBD1 (5 bases). Trimming left V 2 bases short and J 5 bases short, with 15 bases between. This CDR3 comprises 15 residues. Per germline, CDR1 SNHLY and CDR2 FYNNEI. The CDR3 protein is CASSERQGSGTEAFF. CDR3 coding DNA: TGTGCCAGCAGTGAACGTCAGGGTTCGGGGACTGAAGCTTTCTTT. The variable domain in full, completed from reference TRBV2 and TRBJ1-1, reads EPEVTQTPSHQVTQMGQEVILRCVPISNHLYFYWYRQILGQKVEFLVSFYNNEISEKSEIFDDQFSVERPDGSNFTLKIRSTKLEDSAMYFCASSERQGSGTEAFFGQGTRLTVV.

This clonotype came up a few times. V gene TRBV5-1 combines with J gene TRBJ2-5; TRBD1 matches at 7 bases. V gave up 4 bases and J gave up 4 bases; unmatched junction bases: 4. This CDR3 contains 13 residues. Germline-derived CDR1 and CDR2 are SGHRS and YFSETQ. CDR3 coding DNA: TGCGCCAGCAGCCCGACAGGGCTAGAGACCCAGTACTTC. This encodes CASSPTGLETQYF. The whole variable domain, remainder taken from reference TRBV5-1 and TRBJ2-5, is KAGVTQTPRYLIKTRGQQVTLSCSPISGHRSVSWYQQTPGQGLQFLFEYFSETQRNKGNFPGRFSGRQFSNSRSEMNVSTLELGDSALYLCASSPTGLETQYFGPGTRLLVL.

This sequence joins TRBV7-3 and TRBJ1-1; 8 nucleotides line up with TRBD1. V trimming: 5 bases; J trimming: 4 bases; junction bases outside the gene matches: 9. The CDR3 runs 15 residues. The V gene's germline CDR1 is SGHTA and CDR2 FQGTGA. CDR3: CASSRVDRGSTEAFF. The DNA of the CDR3 is TGTGCCAGCAGCCGAGTCGACAGGGGCAGCACTGAAGCTTTCTTT. Drawing the rest from reference TRBV7-3 and TRBJ1-1, the complete variable domain is GAGVSQTPSNKVTEKGKYVELRCDPISGHTALYWYRQSLGQGPEFLIYFQGTGAADDSGLPNDRFFAVRPEGSVSTLKIQRTERGDSAVYLCASSRVDRGSTEAFFGQGTRLTVV.

The chain combines TRBV27 with TRBJ2-7, with 9 bases aligning to TRBD1. Germline CDR1 reads MNHEY; CDR2 reads SMNVEV (reference sequence). The CDR3 totals 15 residues. V lost 8 bases and J lost 6; bases outside the gene matches: 14. CDR3 bases: TGTGCCAGCCAAAGGGCCGGGACAGGGTGGACCGAGCAGTACTTC. Translating gives CASQRAGTGWTEQYF.

In DNA form, the CDR3 reads TGTGCCAGCAGCCCAAGACTAGCGGGAGGGTCCACAGATACGCAGTATTTT. Its translation is CASSPRLAGGSTDTQYF. The chain recombines TRBV7-2 with TRBJ2-3, with 14 positions matching TRBD2. The CDR3 extends over 17 amino acids. Germline lookup yields CDR1 SGHTA and CDR2 FQGNSA. The V gene end was trimmed by 5 bases and the J gene end by 2 bases; junction bases not matched to a gene: 6.

This clonotype was counted only a few times. The CDR3 loop is CSAPDRSSGELFF. The DNA of the CDR3 is TGCAGTGCTCCCGACAGGTCGTCCGGGGAGCTGTTTTTT. The rearrangement links TRBV20-1 to TRBJ2-2; TRBD1 might be the D (6 bases). Deletions cut 5 bases from V and 6 bases from J, with 13 bases between. This CDR3 spans 13 amino acids. CDR1 is DFQATT and CDR2 is SNEGSKA in the germline V gene (reference sequence).

The V gene is TRBV15, the J gene TRBJ2-2; possible D gene TRBD2, 5 bases. The CDR3 consists of 17 residues. Trimming removed 0 bases from V and 5 bases from J, with 16 bases in between. The V gene's germline CDR1 is LNHNV and CDR2 YYDKDF (reference sequence). The CDR3 DNA follows: TGTGCCACCAGCAGAGATTCGGCCGGGATCAGAACCGGGGAGCTGTTTTTT. It is translated as CATSRDSAGIRTGELFF.

The sample holds a few counts of this clonotype. V usage is TRBV7-2 and J usage is TRBJ1-3; no reliable D call. V lost 2 bases and J 4 bases, leaving 21 bases between the germline ends. The CDR3 has 18 amino acids. The germline gives CDR1 SGHTA, CDR2 FQGNSA. This chain's CDR3 is CASSLKWVPLLRGNTIYF. The DNA of the CDR3 is TGTGCCAGCAGCTTAAAGTGGGTCCCACTTTTGAGGGGAAACACCATATATTTT.

CDR3 sequence: CASNQQGATEAFF. In DNA, the CDR3 is TGTGCCAGCAATCAACAGGGAGCCACTGAAGCTTTCTTT. The chain combines TRBV12-3 or TRBV12-4 with TRBJ1-1, with TRBD1 as a possible D gene (6 bases). The V gene lost 7 bases and the J gene lost 4 bases, with 13 bases spanning the gap. This CDR3 contains 13 residues.

The CDR3 bases are TGCGCCAGCAGCCAAGTCAGCGGACAGACCTACGAGCAGTACTTC. Amino acid sequence: CASSQVSGQTYEQYF. This sequence joins TRBV4-1 and TRBJ2-7, with a weak D call TRBD1 (6 bases). Trimming left V 1 base short and J 2 bases short, with 12 bases between. CDR3 size: 15 residues. Per germline, CDR1 MGHRA and CDR2 YSYEKL.

The chain carries TRBV5-4 and TRBJ2-7; 8 bases agree with TRBD2. The germline V gene has CDR1 SGHNT and CDR2 YYREEE (reference sequence). The length of the CDR3 is 15 residues. V shed 4 bases and J 3 bases; nucleotides not matched to a gene: 9. The CDR3 protein is CASSPPGGVHYEQYF. CDR3 nucleotides: TGTGCCAGCAGCCCACCGGGAGGGGTTCACTACGAGCAGTACTTC.

The chain joins TRBV7-9 to TRBJ1-5; the D is unclear. Germline CDR1 is SEHNR and CDR2 is FQNEAQ (reference sequence). The V and J ends lost 1 base and 2 bases respectively, with 15 bases between them. The CDR3 is 17 amino acids. CDR3 coding DNA: TGTGCCAGCAGCTTAGGAAAAAGGGTTGATGGCAATCAGCCCCAGCATTTT. The encoded protein is CASSLGKRVDGNQPQHF. Together with reference TRBV7-9 and TRBJ1-5, the CDR3 gives the full variable domain: DTGVSQNPRHKITKRGQNVTFRCDPISEHNRLYWYRQTLGQGPEFLTYFQNEAQLEKSRLLSDRFSAERPKGSFSTLEIQRTEQGDSAMYLCASSLGKRVDGNQPQHFGDGTRLSIL.

This chain connects TRBV12-3 or TRBV12-4 to TRBJ1-2; no reliable D call. CDR3 length: 11 amino acids. The germline V and J ends were trimmed by 7 bases and 5 bases, with 8 bases remaining between them. CDR3 nucleotide sequence: TGTGCCAGCACCCCGCAGTATGGCTACACCTTC. Its protein is CASTPQYGYTF.

This clonotype has more than one count but fewer than ten. The V call is TRBV7-6, the J call TRBJ2-1; D not certain. V lost 4 bases and J 8 bases, leaving 24 bases between the germline ends. Germline V lookup: CDR1 SGHVS, CDR2 FNYEAQ. CDR3 size: 17 residues. Here the CDR3 reads CASSSTPSWRRQDEQFF. In nucleotides, the CDR3 is TGTGCCAGCAGCTCTACCCCCAGTTGGAGACGGCAGGATGAGCAGTTCTTC.

A few counts support this clonotype. The V and J genes are TRBV18 and TRBJ2-7; tentatively, D is TRBD2 (7 bases). This CDR3 comprises 19 residues. Germline assignment: CDR1 KGHSH and CDR2 LQKENI. Trimming cost V 1 base and J 4 bases, with 26 bases left between them. Here the CDR3 reads CASSPRATGGGGFQYEQYF. The DNA for the CDR3 is TGTGCCAGCTCACCACGGGCGACTGGGGGCGGGGGATTCCAGTACGAGCAGTACTTC. Drawing the rest from reference TRBV18 and TRBJ2-7, the complete variable domain is NAGVMQNPRHLVRRRGQEARLRCSPMKGHSHVYWYRQLPEEGLKFMVYLQKENIIDESGMPKERFSAEFPKEGPSILRIQQVVRGDSAAYFCASSPRATGGGGFQYEQYFGPGTRLTVT.

The chain carries TRBV9 and TRBJ2-3; D is perhaps TRBD1 or TRBD2 (5 bases each). The V end lost 3 bases, the J end lost 9 bases, and 14 bases lay between the germline ends. The CDR3 totals 13 residues. The germline gives CDR1 SGDLS, CDR2 YYNGEE. CDR3 amino acids: CASSAHPRDTQYF. DNA for the CDR3: TGTGCCAGCAGCGCCCACCCCCGGGACACGCAGTATTTT. The full variable domain, with the rest looked up from reference TRBV9 and TRBJ2-3, is DSGVTQTPKHLITATGQRVTLRCSPRSGDLSVYWYQQSLDQGLQFLIQYYNGEERAKGNILERFSAQQFPDLHSELNLSSLELGDSALYFCASSAHPRDTQYFGPGTRLTVL.

The chain employs TRBV7-9 and TRBJ2-1, with a weak D call TRBD2 (5 bases). CDR3 size: 15 residues. Trimming removed 5 bases at V and 0 bases at J, with 11 bases between. CDR1 and CDR2 (germline): SEHNR, FQNEAQ (reference sequence). CDR3 region: CASSLGINSYNEQFF. The CDR3 bases are TGTGCCAGCAGCCTCGGGATTAACTCCTACAATGAGCAGTTCTTC. Supplemented by reference TRBV7-9 and TRBJ2-1, the full variable domain reads DTGVSQNPRHKITKRGQNVTFRCDPISEHNRLYWYRQTLGQGPEFLTYFQNEAQLEKSRLLSDRFSAERPKGSFSTLEIQRTEQGDSAMYLCASSLGINSYNEQFFGPGTRLTVL.

This clonotype was counted between two and nine times. The rearrangement joins TRBV6-2 or TRBV6-3 to TRBJ2-7, with 14 bases matching TRBD2. This CDR3 has 15 amino acids. The V and J ends lost 4 bases and 5 bases, in that order; junction bases with no gene match: 4. Germline CDR1 MNHEY, CDR2 SVGEGT. The CDR3 reads CASSSGTSGSDEQYF. CDR3 nucleotides: TGTGCCAGCAGTTCAGGGACTAGCGGGAGCGACGAGCAGTACTTC.

This chain links TRBV7-9 with TRBJ1-2, with D possibly matching TRBD1 (5 bases). Germline-derived CDR1 and CDR2 are SEHNR and FQNEAQ (reference sequence). This CDR3 has 16 amino acids. V lost 4 bases and J 0 bases, leaving 15 bases between the germline ends. The CDR3 bases are TGTGCCAGCAGCTACGATCGGGGGGAGTCTAACTATGGCTACACCTTC. The encoded protein is CASSYDRGESNYGYTF.

V gene TRBV24-1 combines with J gene TRBJ2-7; 7 positions agree with TRBD2. The germline V gene encodes CDR1 KGHDR and CDR2 SFDVKD. After removal of 4 bases from V and 4 bases from J, the junction contained 6 bases not matched to a gene. The CDR3 length is 14 residues. Written as DNA, the CDR3 is TGTGCCACCAGTGAAACCACGGGGGGATACGAGCAGTACTTC. Its protein product is CATSETTGGYEQYF.

The V gene is TRBV7-8, the J gene TRBJ2-2; D is ambiguous. The germline gives CDR1 SGHVS, CDR2 FQNEAQ. V shed 5 bases and J shed 0 bases, with 4 bases lying between them. This CDR3 spans 13 amino acids. The CDR3 bases are TGTGCCAGCAGCAGAGCGAACACCGGGGAGCTGTTTTTT. It translates to CASSRANTGELFF.

The chain uses TRBV7-2 and TRBJ2-5, with D hard to call. This CDR3 has 14 amino acids. The germline V gene encodes CDR1 SGHTA and CDR2 FQGNSA. Trimming pared 4 bases from V and 2 bases from J, leaving 11 bases between. The CDR3 nucleotides are TGTGCCAGCAGCTCCCCGCGGCAGCAAGAGACCCAGTACTTC. It codes for CASSSPRQQETQYF.

V gene TRBV20-1 combines with J gene TRBJ2-5; D may be TRBD1 (5 bases). CDR3 length: 14 amino acids. Germline assignment: CDR1 DFQATT and CDR2 SNEGSKA (reference sequence). V gave up 4 bases and J gave up 5 bases, with 17 bases separating them. The CDR3 coding sequence is TGCAGTGCTACCGGGCTACGTGGGGCGGAGACCCAGTACTTC. This gives the protein CSATGLRGAETQYF.

This sequence joins TRBV29-1 and TRBJ1-5; TRBD1 matches at 7 bases. The length of the CDR3 is 13 residues. Germline loops: CDR1 SQVTM, CDR2 ANQGSEA. The V and J ends lost 7 bases and 3 bases, in that order; junction bases with no gene match: 6. In DNA, the CDR3 is TGCAGCGCCCGGGACAGCCTCAATCAGCCCCAGCATTTT. Translation: CSARDSLNQPQHF.